Listed below are T cell receptor beta chains from one sample, sequenced in a study of T cells in Graves' hyperthyroidism and ophthalmopathy. Via MiXCR, TCRdb re-called the multiplex PCR reads, giving one row per CDR3 protein. This sample has around 350,000 distinct CDR3 sequences; approximately 20% occur once, and the top ten carry 3.5% to 4%. Sequenced material: blood. The receptors come from a woman aged 18 to 35 with Graves' hyperthyroidism. The CDR3 runs from the conserved cysteine through the conserved F or W. The order of the fields is V gene, clone size, J gene, D gene, CDR3 DNA, CDR3 protein. D genes are given only for firm matches. The size field is filled for only some rows; it gives once, few, many or a size class.

V: TRBV6-5; size: many; J: TRBJ2-7; D: .; DNA: TGTGCCAGCAGTTACCAGAGCTCCTACGAGCAGTACTTC; CDR3: CASSYQSSYEQYF
V: TRBV7-3; size: .; J: TRBJ2-2; D: TRBD1; DNA: TGTGCCAGCAGCGCAGCTGACAGGGGGTTTGTCGGGGAGCTGTTTTTT; CDR3: CASSAADRGFVGELFF
V: TRBV4-2; size: few; J: TRBJ1-5; D: .; DNA: TGTGCCAGCAGCCAAGTAACGGGACGTCAGCCCCAGCATTTT; CDR3: CASSQVTGRQPQHF
V: TRBV27; size: .; J: TRBJ2-2; D: .; DNA: TGTGCCAGCACTAACCAGGGGTGGTATAACACCGGGGAGCTGTTTTTT; CDR3: CASTNQGWYNTGELFF
V: TRBV12-3/TRBV12-4; size: many; J: TRBJ2-7; D: .; DNA: TGTGCCAGCGCTTCCTCCACCACCTACGAGCAGTACTTC; CDR3: CASASSTTYEQYF
V: TRBV6-1; size: .; J: TRBJ1-3; D: .; DNA: TGTGCCATTGCGCTGGGGCCTGGAAACACCATATATTTT; CDR3: CAIALGPGNTIYF
V: TRBV6-2/TRBV6-3; size: .; J: TRBJ2-7; D: TRBD1; DNA: TGTGCCAGCAGTGCAGTTGACAGGGACTACGAGCAGTACTTC; CDR3: CASSAVDRDYEQYF
V: TRBV27; size: .; J: TRBJ2-4; D: .; DNA: TGTGCCAGCAGTCTCGCGGGCACGGCGGACATTAAGTACTTC; CDR3: CASSLAGTADIKYF
V: TRBV6-1; size: .; J: TRBJ2-6; D: .; DNA: TGTGCCAGCACCGGACCCAATTTCTCTGGGGCCAACGTCCTGACTTTC; CDR3: CASTGPNFSGANVLTF
V: TRBV11-2; size: many; J: TRBJ1-6; D: TRBD1; DNA: TGTGCCAGCAGCCTGGGACAGGCTTTTTCACCCCTCCACTTT; CDR3: CASSLGQAFSPLHF
V: TRBV15; size: many; J: TRBJ1-1; D: .; DNA: TGTGCCACCAGCAGGGCAAACACTGAAGCTTTCTTT; CDR3: CATSRANTEAFF
V: TRBV6-1; size: many; J: TRBJ1-2; D: .; DNA: TGTGCCAGCAGAGAAGGGGGGGCCTACTATGGCTACACCTTC; CDR3: CASREGGAYYGYTF
V: TRBV10-2; size: few; J: TRBJ1-3; D: .; DNA: TGCGCCAGCAGTGAGTCGCAAGGCTCTGGAAACACCATATATTTT; CDR3: CASSESQGSGNTIYF
V: TRBV12-3/TRBV12-4; size: many; J: TRBJ1-1; D: .; DNA: TGTGCCAGCAGCCCGTTCCCCGAGACAGATGAAGCTTTCTTT; CDR3: CASSPFPETDEAFF
V: TRBV11-2; size: .; J: TRBJ1-6; D: .; DNA: TGTGCCAGCAGATTCGACAGGAGCTCCTATAATTCACCCCTCCACTTT; CDR3: CASRFDRSSYNSPLHF
V: TRBV13; size: many; J: TRBJ1-2; D: .; DNA: TGTGCCAGCAGCTTAGGTCGGGGATCGACCTATAACTATGGCTACACCTTC; CDR3: CASSLGRGSTYNYGYTF
V: TRBV6-5; size: many; J: TRBJ1-2; D: .; DNA: TGTGCCAGCAGTTCCGGCTACTATGGCTACACCTTC; CDR3: CASSSGYYGYTF
V: TRBV12-3/TRBV12-4; size: many; J: TRBJ1-1; D: .; DNA: TGTGCCAGCAGTCCCTCGGGTTATCGCTACACTGAAGCTTTCTTT; CDR3: CASSPSGYRYTEAFF
V: TRBV20-1; size: many; J: TRBJ2-5; D: .; DNA: TGCAGTACAAAACCGGGACTGCAAGAGACCCAGTACTTC; CDR3: CSTKPGLQETQYF
V: TRBV5-1; size: many; J: TRBJ1-1; D: .; DNA: TGCGCCAGCAGCCTGACGCGAGTTGACACTGAAGCTTTCTTT; CDR3: CASSLTRVDTEAFF
V: TRBV24-1; size: many; J: TRBJ1-1; D: TRBD1; DNA: TGTGCCGCCGAACAGGGGTACACTGAAGCTTTCTTT; CDR3: CAAEQGYTEAFF
V: TRBV24-1; size: .; J: TRBJ1-2; D: .; DNA: TGTGCCACCAGTGATTTAGGTCATGACTACACCTTC; CDR3: CATSDLGHDYTF
V: TRBV4-1; size: .; J: TRBJ1-2; D: .; DNA: TGCGCCAGCAGCCAAGGCCAATACGGATACTATGGCTACACCTTC; CDR3: CASSQGQYGYYGYTF
V: TRBV27; size: many; J: TRBJ1-3; D: TRBD1; DNA: TGTGCCAGTAAAAAACTGGGACAGGGGACTGGAAACACCATATATTTT; CDR3: CASKKLGQGTGNTIYF
V: TRBV7-2; size: many; J: TRBJ2-5; D: .; DNA: TGTGCCAGCAGCTTAGATCGACAGAACCAAGAGACCCAGTACTTC; CDR3: CASSLDRQNQETQYF
V: TRBV5-1; size: many; J: TRBJ2-7; D: .; DNA: TGCGCCAGCAGCTATGGACAGCCAAGGGACGAGCAGTACTTC; CDR3: CASSYGQPRDEQYF
V: TRBV10-3; size: .; J: TRBJ2-7; D: TRBD2; DNA: TGTGCCACTACCGGGACTAACTCCTACGAGCAGTACTTC; CDR3: CATTGTNSYEQYF
V: TRBV2; size: many; J: TRBJ1-1; D: TRBD1; DNA: TGTGCCAGCAGTGCCCGGACAGGGGGCCTCGCTGAAGCTTTCTTT; CDR3: CASSARTGGLAEAFF
V: TRBV25-1; size: many; J: TRBJ2-5; D: .; DNA: TGTGCCAGCACGGCGCCGGAACAAGAGACCCAGTACTTC; CDR3: CASTAPEQETQYF
V: TRBV28; size: many; J: TRBJ1-2; D: .; DNA: TGTGCCAGCAGTTTTTCACCGAACTATGGCTACACCTTC; CDR3: CASSFSPNYGYTF
V: TRBV5-1; size: few; J: TRBJ2-5; D: TRBD2; DNA: TGCGCCAGCAGCTCGGCGGGGGGCAACTTTCAAGAGACCCAGTACTTC; CDR3: CASSSAGGNFQETQYF
V: TRBV28; size: many; J: TRBJ2-5; D: .; DNA: TGTGCCAGCAGTTCAGAGTACCAAGAGACCCAGTACTTC; CDR3: CASSSEYQETQYF
V: TRBV28; size: few; J: TRBJ2-4; D: .; DNA: TGTGCCAGCAGCCGAGGGGGGTTTCTAGCCAAAAACATTAAGTACTTC; CDR3: CASSRGGFLAKNIKYF
V: TRBV3-1; size: many; J: TRBJ1-1; D: .; DNA: TGTGCCAGCACCTTATCTCAGGGGAACACTGAAGCTTTCTTT; CDR3: CASTLSQGNTEAFF
V: TRBV20-1; size: many; J: TRBJ1-5; D: .; DNA: TGCAGTGCTAGGAGGCCAGGAGGTCAGCCCCAGCATTTT; CDR3: CSARRPGGQPQHF
V: TRBV11-1; size: .; J: TRBJ2-2; D: TRBD1; DNA: TGTGCCAGCAGCTTAGCTAGGACAGGCAACACCGGGGAGCTGTTTTTT; CDR3: CASSLARTGNTGELFF
V: TRBV20-1; size: many; J: TRBJ2-3; D: .; DNA: TGCAGTGCTAACTTGCGCGGGGGCGGCACAGATACGCAGTATTTT; CDR3: CSANLRGGGTDTQYF
V: TRBV6-2/TRBV6-3; size: .; J: TRBJ1-1; D: .; DNA: TGTGCCAGCAGTCAACCGGGGGTAAGGGAAGCTTTCTTT; CDR3: CASSQPGVREAFF
V: TRBV3-1; size: few; J: TRBJ2-5; D: TRBD2; DNA: TGTGCCAGCAGACCGTCGCTAGCGGGGAGGGCGTACCAAGAGACCCAGTACTTC; CDR3: CASRPSLAGRAYQETQYF
V: TRBV15; size: many; J: TRBJ2-4; D: TRBD1; DNA: TGTGCCACCAGCAGACCGGGACAGGGGTGGGAAAACATTAAGTACTTC; CDR3: CATSRPGQGWENIKYF
V: TRBV6-1; size: many; J: TRBJ1-1; D: TRBD1; DNA: TGTGCCAGCAAAAACAGGGGAATGAACACTGAAGCTTTCTTT; CDR3: CASKNRGMNTEAFF
V: TRBV12-3/TRBV12-4; size: many; J: TRBJ2-2; D: .; DNA: TGTGCCAGCAGTTTAATTTTGCAGAACACCGGGGAGCTGTTTTTT; CDR3: CASSLILQNTGELFF
V: TRBV11-1; size: many; J: TRBJ1-5; D: .; DNA: TGTGCCAGCAGCTCGCCCTGGGGGATTAATCAGCCCCAGCATTTT; CDR3: CASSSPWGINQPQHF
V: TRBV12-5; size: .; J: TRBJ1-3; D: .; DNA: TGTGCTAGTGGAACTGGGGGCTCTGGAAACACCATATATTTT; CDR3: CASGTGGSGNTIYF
V: TRBV6-2/TRBV6-3; size: .; J: TRBJ2-7; D: .; DNA: TGTGCCAGCAGGAACCTTGGTTCCTACGAGCAGTACTTC; CDR3: CASRNLGSYEQYF
V: TRBV6-5; size: few; J: TRBJ2-3; D: TRBD1; DNA: TGTGCCAGCAGTACTTGGACAGGCCGCCCAGATACGCAGTATTTT; CDR3: CASSTWTGRPDTQYF
V: TRBV6-5; size: few; J: TRBJ1-2; D: TRBD1; DNA: TGTGCCAGCAGTTACTCGTATGATGCGACAGGGAGAAATGGCTACACCTTC; CDR3: CASSYSYDATGRNGYTF